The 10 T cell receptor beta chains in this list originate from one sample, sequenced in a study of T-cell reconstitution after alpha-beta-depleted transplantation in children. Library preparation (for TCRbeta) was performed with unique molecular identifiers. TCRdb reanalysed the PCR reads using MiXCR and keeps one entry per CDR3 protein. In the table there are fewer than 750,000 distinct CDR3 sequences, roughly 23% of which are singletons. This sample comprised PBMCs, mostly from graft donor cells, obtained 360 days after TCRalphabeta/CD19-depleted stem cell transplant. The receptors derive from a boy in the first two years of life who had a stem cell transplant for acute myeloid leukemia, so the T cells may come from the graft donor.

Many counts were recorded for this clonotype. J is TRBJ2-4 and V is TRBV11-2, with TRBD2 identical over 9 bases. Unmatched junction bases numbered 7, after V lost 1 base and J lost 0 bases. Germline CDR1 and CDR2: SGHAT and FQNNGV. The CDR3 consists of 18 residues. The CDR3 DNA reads TGTGCCAGCAGCTTAGTGATAGCGGGGGACCTAGCCAAAAACATTCAGTACTTC. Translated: CASSLVIAGDLAKNIQYF.

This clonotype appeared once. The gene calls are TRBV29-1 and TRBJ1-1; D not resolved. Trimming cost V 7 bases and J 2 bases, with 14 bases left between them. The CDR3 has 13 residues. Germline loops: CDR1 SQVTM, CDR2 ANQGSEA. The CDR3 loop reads CSAARDPNTEAFF. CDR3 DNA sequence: TGCAGCGCCGCCCGGGATCCTAACACTGAAGCTTTCTTT.

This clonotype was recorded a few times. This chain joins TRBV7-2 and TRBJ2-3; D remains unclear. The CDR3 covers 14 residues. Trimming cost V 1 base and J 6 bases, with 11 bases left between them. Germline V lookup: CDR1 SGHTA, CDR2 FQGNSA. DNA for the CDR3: TGTGCCAGCAGCTTAGAAGGATCTAAGGATACGCAGTATTTT. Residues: CASSLEGSKDTQYF.

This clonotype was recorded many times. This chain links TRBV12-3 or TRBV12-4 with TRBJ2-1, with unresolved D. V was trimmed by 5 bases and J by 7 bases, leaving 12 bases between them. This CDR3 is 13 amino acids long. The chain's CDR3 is CASSVVLGNEQFF. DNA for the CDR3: TGTGCCAGCAGTGTAGTACTGGGGAATGAGCAGTTCTTC.

The CDR3 is CSVESWRPGRFTEAFF. The CDR3 nucleotides are TGCAGCGTTGAGTCCTGGAGGCCGGGGAGGTTCACTGAAGCTTTCTTT. This chain connects TRBV29-1 to TRBJ1-1; D not certain. The germline CDR1 and CDR2 sequences are SQVTM and ANQGSEA. The CDR3 spans 16 residues. V shed 3 bases and J shed 4 bases, with 21 bases lying between them. Using reference TRBV29-1 and TRBJ1-1 for the parts outside the CDR3, the full variable domain is SAVISQKPSRDICQRGTSLTIQCQVDSQVTMMFWYRQQPGQSLTLIATANQGSEATYESGFVIDKFPISRPNLTFSTLTVSNMSPEDSSIYLCSVESWRPGRFTEAFFGQGTRLTVV.

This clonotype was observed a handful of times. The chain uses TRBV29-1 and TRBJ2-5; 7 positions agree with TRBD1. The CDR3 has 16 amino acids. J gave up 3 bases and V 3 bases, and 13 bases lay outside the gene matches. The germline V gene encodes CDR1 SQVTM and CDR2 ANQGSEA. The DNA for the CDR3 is TGCAGCGTTGAGGGGCCAACAGGGGCCCTAGAAGAGACCCAGTACTTC. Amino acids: CSVEGPTGALEETQYF.

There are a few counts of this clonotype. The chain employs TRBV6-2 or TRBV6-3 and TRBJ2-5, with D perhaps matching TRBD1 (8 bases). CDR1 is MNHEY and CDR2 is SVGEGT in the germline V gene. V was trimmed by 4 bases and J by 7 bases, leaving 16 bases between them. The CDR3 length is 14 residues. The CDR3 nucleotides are TGTGCCAGCAGTTCCGGACAGGGCGGGGGGACCCAGTACTTC. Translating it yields CASSSGQGGGTQYF.

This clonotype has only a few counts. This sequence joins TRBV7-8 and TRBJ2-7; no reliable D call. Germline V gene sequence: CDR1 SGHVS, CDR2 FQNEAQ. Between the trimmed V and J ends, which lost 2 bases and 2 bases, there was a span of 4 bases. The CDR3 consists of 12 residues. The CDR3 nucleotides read TGTGCCAGCAGCTTACTAGCCTACGAGCAGTACGTC. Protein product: CASSLLAYEQYV.

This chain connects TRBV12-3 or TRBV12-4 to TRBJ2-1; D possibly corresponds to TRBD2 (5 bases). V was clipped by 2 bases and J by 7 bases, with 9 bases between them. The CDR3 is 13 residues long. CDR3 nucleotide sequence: TGTGCCAGCAGTTTAAGGCGCGGGAATGAGCAGTTCTTC. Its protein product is CASSLRRGNEQFF.

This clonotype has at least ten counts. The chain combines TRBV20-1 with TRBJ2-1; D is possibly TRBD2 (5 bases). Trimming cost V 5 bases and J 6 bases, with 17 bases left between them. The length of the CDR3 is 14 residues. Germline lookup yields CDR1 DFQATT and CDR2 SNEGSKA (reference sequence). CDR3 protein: CSAPGRIKGNEQFF. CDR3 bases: TGCAGTGCTCCGGGGAGAATAAAGGGCAATGAGCAGTTCTTC.